A single sample gave rise to the 8 T cell receptor beta chains below, sequenced in a study of cytomegalovirus exposure and HLA in healthy donors. PCR involved 60 Vbeta and 13 Jbeta primers. TCRdb's table, derived via immunoSEQ multiplex PCR, lists solely in-frame clones and lacks some. This sample's table has over 100,000 clones. Sequencing used PBMCs. The receptors were sampled from a middle-aged woman in good health and CMV-seropositive.

V gene TRBV13 combines with J gene TRBJ2-5; TRBD1 is a possible D gene (6 bases). The germline V gene encodes CDR1 PRHDT and CDR2 FYEKMQ (reference sequence). This CDR3 has 13 amino acids. V gave up 1 base and J gave up 4 bases, with 7 bases separating them. Written as DNA, the CDR3 is TGTGCCAGCAGCTTAGAACAGGGAGAGACCCAGTACTTC. This gives the protein CASSLEQGETQYF.

This chain uses TRBV5-1 with TRBJ2-2; 15 bases match TRBD2. The V and J ends lost 2 bases and 2 bases, in that order; junction bases with no gene match: 4. CDR1 and CDR2 (germline): SGHRS, YFSETQ. This CDR3 region has 18 residues. CDR3 DNA sequence: TGCGCCAGCAGCTTAAGGACTAGCGGGAGGGCCAACACCGGGGAGCTGTTTTTT. Protein sequence: CASSLRTSGRANTGELFF.

The V gene is TRBV5-8, the J gene TRBJ2-1; 9 bases are shared with TRBD1. V dropped 1 base and J dropped 12; count of bases not matched to a gene: 14. The germline V gene has CDR1 SGHTS and CDR2 YDEGEE. The CDR3 loop spans 16 amino acids. In nucleotides, the CDR3 is TGTGCCAGCAGCTTGCGTAGGACAGGGGATCCCAAAGTGCAGTTCTTC. This sequence encodes CASSLRRTGDPKVQFF.

The chain employs TRBV29-1 and TRBJ2-7; D may be TRBD2 (6 bases). CDR1 is SQVTM, CDR2 ANQGSEA, per germline. The CDR3 length is 12 residues. The V gene lost 7 bases and the J gene lost 3 bases, with 13 bases spanning the gap. The CDR3 nucleotides read TGCAGCGCCCGAATGACTAGCTACGAGCAGTACTTC. Amino acid sequence: CSARMTSYEQYF.

V is TRBV11-2 and J is TRBJ2-7, with 8 bases identical to TRBD2. V was pared by 2 bases and J by 3 bases, with 6 bases of the junction left unmatched. The CDR3 covers 15 residues. Germline V CDR1 and CDR2: SGHAT, FQNNGV. CDR3 in DNA: TGTGCCAGCAGCTTATTCAGCGGGGGTAACTACGAGCAGTACTTC. As protein: CASSLFSGGNYEQYF.

V usage is TRBV21-1 and J usage is TRBJ2-7; the table's TRBD2 call for D was not verified on the DNA. TRBV21-1 is recorded as a pseudogene. The CDR3 sequence is 15 residues long. CDR3 sequence (DNA): TGTGCCAGCAGCAGAGGTCCAAGCCGACGAGACGAGCAGTACTTC. Translated: CASSRGPSRRDEQYF.

The V and J genes are TRBV5-8 and TRBJ2-5, with a weak D call TRBD2 (6 bases). The CDR3 sequence is 13 residues long. Germline V gene lookup returns CDR1 SGHTS and CDR2 YDEGEE. Trimming took off 6 bases at V and 5 bases at J, with 14 bases between the two ends. The CDR3 DNA is TGTGCCAGCACCCCGCGGGGTAGGGAGACCCAGTACTTC. Protein sequence: CASTPRGRETQYF.

This chain uses TRBV13 with TRBJ2-1; 10 bases are a match to TRBD2. Germline V gene sequence: CDR1 PRHDT, CDR2 FYEKMQ (reference sequence). V gave up 5 bases and J gave up 9 bases; unmatched junction bases: 16. The CDR3 runs to 17 residues. The chain's CDR3 is CASSPRSSSGSKAEQFF. The DNA of the CDR3 is TGTGCCAGCAGCCCACGCTCCTCTAGCGGGAGTAAGGCTGAGCAGTTCTTC.